These 15 T cell receptor beta chains were all obtained from the same sample, sequenced in a study of blood T cell repertoires in COVID-19. The method was immunoSEQ multiplex PCR; TCRdb's version includes in-frame clones alone and lacks a portion of them. This table holds about 260,000 clones, roughly 80% found once. Sequenced: PBMCs or T cells enriched from blood (not recorded which). These TCRs come from a man younger than 40 with acute COVID-19.

V and J are TRBV6-5 and TRBJ1-3, with D possibly matching TRBD1 (6 bases). The CDR3 covers 13 residues. V was pared by 4 bases and J by 4 bases, with 8 bases between. Germline V gene sequence: CDR1 MNHEY, CDR2 SVGAGI. CDR3 region: CASSSGQGNTIYF. The CDR3 DNA is TGTGCCAGCAGTTCGGGACAAGGAAACACCATATATTTT.

The genes are TRBV6-1 and TRBJ1-3; 8 positions match TRBD1. Germline CDR1 and CDR2: MNHNS and SASEGT. The CDR3 has 16 residues. Trimming removed 3 bases from V and 0 bases from J; junction bases left unmatched: 4. CDR3 sequence reads: CASSEGQANSGNTIYF. The CDR3 DNA follows: TGTGCCAGCAGTGAGGGACAGGCGAACTCTGGAAACACCATATATTTT.

The gene calls are TRBV9 and TRBJ1-6; D perhaps matches TRBD1 (5 bases). This CDR3 is 14 amino acids long. Germline CDR1 SGDLS, CDR2 YYNGEE. With 3 bases removed from V and 7 bases from J, the gap between germline ends came to 11 bases. In DNA form, the CDR3 reads TGTGCCAGCAGCGGGGGACTGGGGAATTCACCCCTCCACTTT. Its protein product is CASSGGLGNSPLHF.

This chain joins TRBV11-3 and TRBJ1-1; D uncertain. CDR1 SGHNT and CDR2 YENEEA come from the germline V gene. V was pared by 5 bases and J by 4 bases, with 5 bases between. The CDR3 extends over 11 amino acids. The CDR3 loop reads CASSPRTEAFF. The CDR3 coding sequence is TGTGCCAGCAGCCCCCGCACTGAAGCTTTCTTT. Based on the CDR3 plus reference TRBV11-3 and TRBJ1-1, the full variable domain is EAGVVQSPRYKIIEKKQPVAFWCNPISGHNTLYWYLQNLGQGPELLIRYENEEAVDDSQLPKDRFSAERLKGVDSTLKIQPAELGDSAVYLCASSPRTEAFFGQGTRLTVV.

CDR3 in DNA: TGTGCCAGCAGCACAAACGGGATGCCTCCGGAGACCCAGTACTTC. This encodes CASSTNGMPPETQYF. The chain joins TRBV7-2 to TRBJ2-5, with a weak D call TRBD2 (5 bases). Trimming left V 5 bases short and J 5 bases short, with 18 bases between. The germline gives CDR1 SGHTA, CDR2 FQGNSA. The CDR3 runs to 15 residues.

Points on this clone: One junction end does not reproduce the germline sequence, and a read error may be involved. This specimen includes other DNA sequences encoding the same CDR3. The V call is TRBV5-1, the J call TRBJ2-3, with D perhaps TRBD2 (5 bases). Germline CDR1 SGHRS, CDR2 YFSETQ. The CDR3 sequence is 12 residues long. This chain's CDR3 is CASSLGADTQYF. As DNA, the CDR3 is TGTGCCAGCAGCTTGGGAGCAGATACGCAGTATTTT.

The chain employs TRBV28 and TRBJ2-7, with D possibly being TRBD1 (6 bases). CDR3 length: 15 residues. V was trimmed by 9 bases and J by 4 bases, leaving 22 bases between them. Germline V gives CDR1 MDHEN, CDR2 SYDVKM. CDR3 DNA: TGTGCCAGTCTGACAGGCCTCCCCCTGACTTACGAGCAGTACGTC. This codes for CASLTGLPLTYEQYV.

J is TRBJ2-1 and V is TRBV9, with TRBD2 matching over 12 bases. The CDR3 has 17 residues. The germline V gene has CDR1 SGDLS and CDR2 YYNGEE. With 3 bases clipped from V and 3 bases from J, the junction kept 7 bases outside the gene matches. CDR3 coding DNA: TGTGCCAGCAGCGCTGGGACTAGCGGGCGATTCTACAATGAGCAGTTCTTC. It codes for CASSAGTSGRFYNEQFF.

The V and J genes are TRBV10-2 and TRBJ2-7; 9 bases align to TRBD1. J gave up 0 bases and V 6 bases, and 6 bases lay outside the gene matches. There are 15 residues in the CDR3. CDR1 is WSHSY and CDR2 is SAAADI in the germline V gene. Here the CDR3 DNA reads TGCGCCAGCAGCAAGGGACAGGGAAGCTCCTACGAGCAGTACGTC. Translating it yields CASSKGQGSSYEQYV.

This clone was observed a single time. The rearrangement uses TRBV27 and TRBJ1-4, with 10 bases fitting TRBD1. The CDR3 runs 13 residues. The germline CDR1 and CDR2 sequences are MNHEY and SMNVEV (reference sequence). The V segment lost 10 bases and the J segment 5 bases; nucleotides outside the gene matches: 4. DNA of the CDR3: TGTGCCACCCGGGACAGGGGAAATGAAAAACTGTTTTTT. Translation: CATRDRGNEKLFF.

This chain links TRBV27 with TRBJ2-2; 9 nucleotides agree with TRBD2. CDR1 and CDR2 (germline): MNHEY, SMNVEV (reference sequence). J lost 0 bases, V lost 4 bases, and 9 bases had no gene match. This CDR3 is 18 amino acids long. The CDR3, as DNA: TGTGCCAGCAGTTCAACCCCGACTAGCGGAGCGAACACCGGGGAGCTGTTTTTT. Protein: CASSSTPTSGANTGELFF.

The V and J genes are TRBV28 and TRBJ2-1, with 8 bases that match TRBD2. Germline CDR1 is MDHEN and CDR2 is SYDVKM. The CDR3 covers 15 residues. Trimming at V came to 5 bases and at J to 8 bases, leaving 11 bases not matched to a gene. The CDR3 DNA reads TGTGCCAGCAGTACCTCGGGCGGGGGGTTCTATGAGCAGTTCTTC. The encoded protein is CASSTSGGGFYEQFF.

The genes are TRBV18 and TRBJ1-6; 9 bases line up with TRBD1. The CDR3 consists of 16 residues. The J segment lost 7 bases and the V segment lost 0 bases, leaving 4 bases of the junction unmatched. Germline V CDR1 and CDR2: KGHSH, LQKENI. For the CDR3, the DNA is TGTGCCAGCTCACCACCGACAGGGGGTTCGAATTCACCCCTCCACTTT. Translation gives CASSPPTGGSNSPLHF. The entire variable domain, with the rest obtained from reference TRBV18 and TRBJ1-6, is as follows: NAGVMQNPRHLVRRRGQEARLRCSPMKGHSHVYWYRQLPEEGLKFMVYLQKENIIDESGMPKERFSAEFPKEGPSILRIQQVVRGDSAAYFCASSPPTGGSNSPLHFGNGTRLTVT.

This clone was picked up one time. The J gene is TRBJ2-5, the V gene TRBV5-1; TRBD2 aligns across 12 bases. CDR1 is SGHRS, CDR2 YFSETQ, per germline. With 4 bases clipped from V and 0 bases from J, the junction kept 10 bases outside the gene matches. The CDR3 length is 18 residues. The CDR3: CASSTPTSGGLYQETQYF. CDR3 in DNA: TGCGCCAGCAGCACTCCGACTAGCGGGGGCTTGTACCAAGAGACCCAGTACTTC.

As for this clone: Sequence at one end of the junction differs from germline and may be a read error. This sequence joins TRBV5-1 and TRBJ1-2; the match to TRBD1 covers 7 bases. Germline V gives CDR1 SGHRS, CDR2 YFSETQ. The CDR3 runs 15 residues. The CDR3 bases are TGTGCCAGCAGCTCAGACCCCGGGACAGACTCTGGCTACACCTTC. Protein: CASSSDPGTDSGYTF.